These 8 T cell receptor beta chains were all obtained from the same sample, sequenced in a study of blood T cell repertoires in COVID-19. Method: immunoSEQ multiplex PCR; TCRdb's copy keeps in-frame clones and lacks some. Here the sample spans 200,000 to 250,000 clones, about 86% being singletons. Input material: peripheral blood. The receptors were sampled from a man aged 18 to 35 with active or convalescent COVID-19.

The chain employs TRBV6-5 and TRBJ1-2; D not certain. Germline V gives CDR1 MNHEY, CDR2 SVGAGI. V lost 7 bases and J 6 bases, leaving 12 bases between the germline ends. The length of the CDR3 is 12 residues. CDR3 bases: TGTGCCAGCACCCCTATAGTACATGGCTACACCTTC. This encodes CASTPIVHGYTF.

This sequence joins TRBV5-8 and TRBJ2-2, with 10 bases lining up with TRBD1. The CDR3 loop spans 14 amino acids. With V trimmed by 5 bases and J by 5 bases, 3 bases remained unmatched. Germline lookup yields CDR1 SGHTS and CDR2 YDEGEE. The CDR3 bases are TGTGCCAGCAGACAGGGACAGGGGACCGGGGAGCTGTTTTTT. Protein sequence: CASRQGQGTGELFF.

The rearrangement uses TRBV7-9 and TRBJ1-5, with a tentative D call TRBD1 (6 bases). The V and J ends lost 5 bases and 6 bases respectively, with 17 bases between them. CDR1 is SEHNR and CDR2 is FQNEAQ in the germline V gene (reference sequence). The CDR3 is made up of 15 amino acids. The CDR3 DNA reads as TGTGCCAGCAGCCGGACAGACGGGGGGGTTCAGCCCCAGCATTTT. Amino acids: CASSRTDGGVQPQHF.

The rearrangement links TRBV7-6 to TRBJ2-7; the D gene is possibly TRBD2 (6 bases). The CDR3 length is 15 residues. CDR1 SGHVS and CDR2 FNYEAQ come from the germline V gene. The ends were cut back, 4 bases at V and 6 bases at J, with 19 bases in the middle. The CDR3 loop reads CASSYSGQGYAEQYF. CDR3 in DNA: TGTGCCAGCAGCTATAGCGGCCAGGGATACGCCGAGCAGTACTTC.

The chain recombines TRBV10-1 with TRBJ2-1; tentative D call: TRBD2 (5 bases). The CDR3 contains 14 residues. Germline CDR1 WNHNN, CDR2 SYGVQD (reference sequence). V gave up 4 bases and J gave up 5 bases, with 12 bases separating them. As DNA, the CDR3 is TGCGCCAGCAGTGGAGGCCGGGGAAACAATGAGCAGTTCTTC. It translates to CASSGGRGNNEQFF.

Details on this clone: A junction boundary mismatches the germline segment, possibly from a read error. This chain joins TRBV12-5 and TRBJ1-1, with TRBD1 matching 8 bases. The CDR3 length is 12 residues. CDR1 LGHNT and CDR2 FRNRAP come from the germline V gene. In nucleotides, the CDR3 is TGTGCTAGTGGTACCGACAGGGGAGGGGGTGTCTTT. Residues: CASGTDRGGGVF.

The rearrangement joins TRBV14 to TRBJ2-1, with TRBD2 matching 9 bases. V shed 1 base and J 0 bases; nucleotides not matched to a gene: 1. The CDR3 spans 16 residues. Germline assignment: CDR1 SGHDN and CDR2 FVKESK. The CDR3 region is CASSQVGLASYNEQFF. Written as DNA, the CDR3 is TGTGCCAGCAGCCAAGTGGGACTAGCCTCCTACAATGAGCAGTTCTTC.

The chain is built from TRBV30 and TRBJ2-7; D perhaps matches TRBD2 (6 bases). Germline V gives CDR1 GTSNPN, CDR2 SVGIG (reference sequence). Between the trimmed V and J ends, which lost 2 bases and 1 base, there was a span of 15 bases. The CDR3 covers 15 residues. CDR3 nucleotides: TGTGCCTGGAGTCTCGGGCGGGGACGATCCTACGAGCAGTACTTC. It yields the protein CAWSLGRGRSYEQYF. Looking up the rest from reference TRBV30 and TRBJ2-7 gives the full variable domain: SQTIHQWPATLVQPVGSPLSLECTVEGTSNPNLYWYRQAAGRGLQLLFYSVGIGQISSEVPQNLSASRPQDRQFILSSKKLLLSDSGFYLCAWSLGRGRSYEQYFGPGTRLTVT.